The T cell receptor (beta chain) under discussion was sequenced for a study of Graves' ophthalmopathy and Graves' hyperthyroidism. Patients with other autoimmune diseases, uncontrolled infections, pregnancy or lactation were excluded. From RNA, the CDR3 regions of TCR beta chains were amplified and sequenced. First-round RT-PCR relied on HTBI primers, and a second-round multiplex PCR came next. Each CDR3 protein gets one entry after TCRdb re-called the multiplex PCR reads with MiXCR. The profile shows over a million distinct CDR3 sequences, about two fifths of them singletons. With 6 bases clipped from V and 7 bases from J, the junction kept 10 bases outside the gene matches. The germline V gene has CDR1 SGHNT and CDR2 YENEEA. The length of the CDR3 is 15 residues. Study-level findings and limits: The authors also found most expanded thyroid clonotypes above 0.001 frequency in blood. Stable hyperthyroidism and ophthalmopathy were told apart by a 13-signature model, which achieved around 90% sensitivity and roughly 80% specificity.

This clonotype was observed a handful of times. Its antigen is not known. This sequence joins TRBV11-3 and TRBJ2-2; TRBD1 agrees at 8 bases. Material: peripheral blood or thyroid tissue (not recorded which). The receptor comes from an adult man with Graves' hyperthyroidism. The CDR3 DNA is TGTGCCAGCAGACCCGGACAGGGAATGGGCGGGGAGCTGTTTTTT. It yields the protein CASRPGQGMGGELFF.